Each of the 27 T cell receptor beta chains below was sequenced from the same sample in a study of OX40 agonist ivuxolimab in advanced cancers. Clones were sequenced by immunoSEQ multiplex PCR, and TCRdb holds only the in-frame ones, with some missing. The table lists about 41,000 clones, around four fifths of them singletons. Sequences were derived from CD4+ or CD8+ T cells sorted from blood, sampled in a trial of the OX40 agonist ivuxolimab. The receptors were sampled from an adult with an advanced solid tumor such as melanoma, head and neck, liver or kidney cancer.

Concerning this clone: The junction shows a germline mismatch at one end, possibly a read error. CDR3 sequence reads: CASTAGGLVSF. The CDR3 bases are TGTGCCAGCACTGCAGGGGGACTAGTCTCCTTC. V is TRBV9 and J is TRBJ1-2, with 7 bases fitting TRBD1. The germline V gene has CDR1 SGDLS and CDR2 YYNGEE. This CDR3 is built from 11 residues.

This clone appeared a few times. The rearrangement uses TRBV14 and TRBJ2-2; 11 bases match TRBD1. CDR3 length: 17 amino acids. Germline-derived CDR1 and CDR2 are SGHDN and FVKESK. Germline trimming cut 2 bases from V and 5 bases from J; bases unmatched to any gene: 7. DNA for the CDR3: TGTGCCAGCAGCCAAATGTTCGGGACAGGGGGAACCGGGGAGCTGTTTTTT. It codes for CASSQMFGTGGTGELFF.

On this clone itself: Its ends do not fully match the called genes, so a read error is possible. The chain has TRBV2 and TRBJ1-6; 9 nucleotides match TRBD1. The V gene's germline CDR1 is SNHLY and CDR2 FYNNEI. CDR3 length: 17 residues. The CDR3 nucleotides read TGTGCCAGCAGGGAAGGGACAGGGAATGGTTATAATTCACCCCTCCACTTT. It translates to CASREGTGNGYNSPLHF.

CDR3 loop: CASSPRTTNEKLFF. The CDR3 nucleotides are TGTGCCAGCTCACCACGAACAACTAATGAAAAACTGTTTTTT. This chain connects TRBV18 to TRBJ1-4; D gene unclear. Germline values: CDR1 KGHSH, CDR2 LQKENI. Trimming removed 1 base from V and 0 bases from J, with 3 bases in between. This CDR3 spans 14 amino acids.

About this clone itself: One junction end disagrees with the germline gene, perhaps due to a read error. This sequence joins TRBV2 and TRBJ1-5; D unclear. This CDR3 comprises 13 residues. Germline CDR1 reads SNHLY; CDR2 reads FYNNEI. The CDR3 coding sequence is TGTGCCAGCAAGAAGGGTAGCATTCAGCCCCAGCATTTT. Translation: CASKKGSIQPQHF. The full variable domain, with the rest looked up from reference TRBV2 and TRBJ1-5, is EPEVTQTPSHQVTQMGQEVILRCVPISNHLYFYWYRQILGQKVEFLVSFYNNEISEKSEIFDDQFSVERPDGSNFTLKIRSTKLEDSAMYFCASKKGSIQPQHFGDGTRLSIL.

Here the CDR3 reads CASSTNRGGYTF. CDR3 sequence (DNA): TGTGCCAGTAGTACCAACAGGGGAGGCTACACCTTC. J is TRBJ1-2 and V is TRBV19; 7 nucleotides align to TRBD1. The J segment lost 8 bases and the V segment lost 4 bases, leaving 4 bases of the junction unmatched. The CDR3 totals 12 residues. Germline-derived CDR1 and CDR2 are LNHDA and SQIVND (reference sequence).

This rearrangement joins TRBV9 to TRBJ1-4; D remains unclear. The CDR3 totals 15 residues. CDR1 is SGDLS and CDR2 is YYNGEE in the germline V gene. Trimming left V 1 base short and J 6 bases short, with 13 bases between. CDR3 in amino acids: CASSVSRTRDEKLFF. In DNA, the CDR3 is TGTGCCAGCAGCGTATCCCGGACGCGGGATGAAAAACTGTTTTTT.

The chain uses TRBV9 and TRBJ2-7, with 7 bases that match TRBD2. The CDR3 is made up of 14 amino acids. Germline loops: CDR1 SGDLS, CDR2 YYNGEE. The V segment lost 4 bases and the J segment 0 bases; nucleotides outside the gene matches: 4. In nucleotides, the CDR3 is TGTGCCAGCAGCCCACGGACTAGCTCCTACGAGCAGTACTTC. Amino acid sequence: CASSPRTSSYEQYF.

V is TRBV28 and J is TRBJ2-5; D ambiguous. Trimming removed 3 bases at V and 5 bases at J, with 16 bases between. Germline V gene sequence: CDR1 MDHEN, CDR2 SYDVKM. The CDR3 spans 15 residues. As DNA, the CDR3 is TGTGCCAGCAGTTTGGGTAGGCTAGTAGGGGAGACCCAGTACTTC. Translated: CASSLGRLVGETQYF. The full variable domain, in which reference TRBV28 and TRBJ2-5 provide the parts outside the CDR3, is DVKVTQSSRYLVKRTGEKVFLECVQDMDHENMFWYRQDPGLGLRLIYFSYDVKMKEKGDIPEGYSVSREKKERFSLILESASTNQTSMYLCASSLGRLVGETQYFGPGTRLLVL.

The CDR3 reads CASSLARGGILDTQYF. The CDR3 nucleotides read TGTGCCAGCAGCTTAGCCCGAGGCGGGATTCTAGATACGCAGTATTTT. V gene TRBV7-2 combines with J gene TRBJ2-3; D might be TRBD2 (6 bases). CDR3 length: 16 residues. V shed 0 bases and J shed 5 bases, with 15 bases lying between them. Germline CDR1 SGHTA, CDR2 FQGNSA.

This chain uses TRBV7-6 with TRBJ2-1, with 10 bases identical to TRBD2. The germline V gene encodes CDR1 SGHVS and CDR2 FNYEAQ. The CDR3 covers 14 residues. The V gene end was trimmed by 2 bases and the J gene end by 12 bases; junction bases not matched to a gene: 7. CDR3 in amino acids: CASSLRQREGGQFF. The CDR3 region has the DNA TGTGCCAGCAGCTTAAGACAGCGGGAGGGCGGGCAGTTCTTC.

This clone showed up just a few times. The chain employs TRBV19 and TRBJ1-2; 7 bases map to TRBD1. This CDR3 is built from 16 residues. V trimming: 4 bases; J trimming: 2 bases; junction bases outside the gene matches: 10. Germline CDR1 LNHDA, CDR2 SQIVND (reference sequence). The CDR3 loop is CASSTDIGGSNYGYTF. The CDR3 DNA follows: TGTGCCAGTAGTACCGATATAGGGGGCTCGAACTATGGCTACACCTTC.

The DNA of the CDR3 is TGTGCCAGCAGCGTAGGTGGTCAGCCCCAGCATTTT. Its translation is CASSVGGQPQHF. The V call is TRBV9, the J call TRBJ1-5; D is ambiguous. V was clipped by 0 bases and J by 6 bases, with 4 bases between them. Germline-derived CDR1 and CDR2 are SGDLS and YYNGEE. The CDR3 spans 12 residues.

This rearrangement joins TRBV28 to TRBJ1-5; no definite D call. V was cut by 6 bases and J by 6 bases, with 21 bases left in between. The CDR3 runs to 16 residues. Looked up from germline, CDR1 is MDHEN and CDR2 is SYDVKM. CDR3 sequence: CASRQPGLERSQPQHF. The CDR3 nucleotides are TGTGCCAGCAGACAGCCGGGCCTCGAAAGAAGTCAGCCCCAGCATTTT.

In nucleotides, the CDR3 is TGTGCCAGCAGCCTACGGCAGTCCACCGGGGAGCTGTTTTTT. Its translation is CASSLRQSTGELFF. The V gene is TRBV4-2, the J gene TRBJ2-2, with D hard to call. The CDR3 runs to 14 residues. Deletions cut 4 bases from V and 4 bases from J, with 10 bases between. CDR1 and CDR2 (germline): LGHNA, YNFKEQ.

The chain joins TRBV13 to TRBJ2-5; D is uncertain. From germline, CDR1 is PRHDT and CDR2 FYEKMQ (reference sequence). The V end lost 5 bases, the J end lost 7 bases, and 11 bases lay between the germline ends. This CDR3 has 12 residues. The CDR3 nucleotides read TGTGCCAGCAGCCCCCGCTCAGGGACCCAGTACTTC. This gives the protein CASSPRSGTQYF. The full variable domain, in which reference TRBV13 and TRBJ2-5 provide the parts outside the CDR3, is AAGVIQSPRHLIKEKRETATLKCYPIPRHDTVYWYQQGPGQDPQFLISFYEKMQSDKGSIPDRFSAQQFSDYHSELNMSSLELGDSALYFCASSPRSGTQYFGPGTRLLVL.

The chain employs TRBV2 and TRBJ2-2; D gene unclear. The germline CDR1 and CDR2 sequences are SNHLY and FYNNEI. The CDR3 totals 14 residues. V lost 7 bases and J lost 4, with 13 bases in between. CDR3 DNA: TGTGCCAGCAACCGCGTGGGATCCACCGGGGAGCTGTTTTTT. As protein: CASNRVGSTGELFF.

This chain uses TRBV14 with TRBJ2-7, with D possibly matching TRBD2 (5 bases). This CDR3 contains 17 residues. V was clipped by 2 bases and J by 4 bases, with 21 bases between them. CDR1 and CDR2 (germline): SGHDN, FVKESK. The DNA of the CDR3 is TGTGCCAGCAGCCAACTCCCGGGCCTCGGGAAGGAATACGAGCAGTACTTC. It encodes CASSQLPGLGKEYEQYF.

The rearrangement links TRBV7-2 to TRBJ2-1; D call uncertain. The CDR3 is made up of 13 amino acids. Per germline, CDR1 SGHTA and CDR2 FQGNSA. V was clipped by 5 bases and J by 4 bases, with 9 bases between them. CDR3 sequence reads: CASSKGPYNEQFF. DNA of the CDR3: TGTGCCAGCAGCAAAGGACCTTACAATGAGCAGTTCTTC. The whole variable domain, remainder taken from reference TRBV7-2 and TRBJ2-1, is GAGVSQSPSNKVTEKGKDVELRCDPISGHTALYWYRQSLGQGLEFLIYFQGNSAPDKSGLPSDRFSAERTGGSVSTLTIQRTQQEDSAVYLCASSKGPYNEQFFGPGTRLTVL.

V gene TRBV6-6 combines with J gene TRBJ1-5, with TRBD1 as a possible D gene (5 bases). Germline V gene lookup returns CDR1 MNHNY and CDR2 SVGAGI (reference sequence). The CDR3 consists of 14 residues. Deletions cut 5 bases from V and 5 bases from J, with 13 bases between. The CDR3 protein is CASSRGQADQPQHF. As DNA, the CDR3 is TGTGCCAGCAGTCGAGGACAAGCGGATCAGCCCCAGCATTTT.

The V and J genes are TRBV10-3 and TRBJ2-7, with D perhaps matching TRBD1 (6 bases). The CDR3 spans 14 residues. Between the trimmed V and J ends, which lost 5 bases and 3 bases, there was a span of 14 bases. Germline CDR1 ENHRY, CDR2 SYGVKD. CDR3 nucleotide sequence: TGTGCCATCAGTTTACAGGGTGGGCTCTACGAGCAGTACTTC. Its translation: CAISLQGGLYEQYF.

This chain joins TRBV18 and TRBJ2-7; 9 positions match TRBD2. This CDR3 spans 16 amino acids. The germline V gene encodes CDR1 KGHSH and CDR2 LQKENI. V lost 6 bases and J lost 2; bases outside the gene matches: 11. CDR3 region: CASSPQRSGRTYEQYF. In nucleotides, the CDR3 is TGTGCCAGCTCGCCCCAAAGGAGCGGGAGGACCTACGAGCAGTACTTC.

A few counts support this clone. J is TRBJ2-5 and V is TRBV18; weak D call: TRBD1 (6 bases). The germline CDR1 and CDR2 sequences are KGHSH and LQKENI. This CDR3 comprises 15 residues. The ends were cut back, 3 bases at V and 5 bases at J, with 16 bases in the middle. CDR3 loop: CASSPGQGFRETQYF. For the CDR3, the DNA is TGTGCCAGCTCACCGGGTCAGGGGTTTAGGGAGACCCAGTACTTC.

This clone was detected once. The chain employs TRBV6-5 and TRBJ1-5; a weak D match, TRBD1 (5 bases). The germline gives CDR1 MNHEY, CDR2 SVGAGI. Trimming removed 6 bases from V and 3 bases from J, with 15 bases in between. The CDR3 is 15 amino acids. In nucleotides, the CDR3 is TGTGCCAGCAGCCGACGGGGCAGGTCCAATCAGCCCCAGCATTTT. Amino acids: CASSRRGRSNQPQHF.

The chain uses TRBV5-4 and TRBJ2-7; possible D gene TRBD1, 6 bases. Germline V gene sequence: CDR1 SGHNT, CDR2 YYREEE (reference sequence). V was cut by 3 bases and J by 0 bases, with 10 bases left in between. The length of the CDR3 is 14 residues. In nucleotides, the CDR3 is TGTGCCAGCAGCTCGGACAGTTTCTCCTACGAGCAGTACTTC. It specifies CASSSDSFSYEQYF.

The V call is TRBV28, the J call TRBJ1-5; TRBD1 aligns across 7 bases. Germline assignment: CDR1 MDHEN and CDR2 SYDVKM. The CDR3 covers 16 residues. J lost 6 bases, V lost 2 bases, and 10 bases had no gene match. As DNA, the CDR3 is TGTGCCAGCAGTTTAGCAGACAGGGATGTCCGTCAGCCCCAGCATTTT. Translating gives CASSLADRDVRQPQHF.

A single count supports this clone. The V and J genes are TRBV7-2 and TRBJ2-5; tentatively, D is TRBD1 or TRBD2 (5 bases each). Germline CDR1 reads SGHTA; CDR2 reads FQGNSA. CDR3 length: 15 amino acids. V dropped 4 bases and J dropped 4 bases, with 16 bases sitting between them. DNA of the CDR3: TGTGCCAGCAGCTATAGCCCCGGGACGGGAGAGACCCAGTACTTC. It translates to CASSYSPGTGETQYF. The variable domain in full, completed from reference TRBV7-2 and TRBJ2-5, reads GAGVSQSPSNKVTEKGKDVELRCDPISGHTALYWYRQSLGQGLEFLIYFQGNSAPDKSGLPSDRFSAERTGGSVSTLTIQRTQQEDSAVYLCASSYSPGTGETQYFGPGTRLLVL.